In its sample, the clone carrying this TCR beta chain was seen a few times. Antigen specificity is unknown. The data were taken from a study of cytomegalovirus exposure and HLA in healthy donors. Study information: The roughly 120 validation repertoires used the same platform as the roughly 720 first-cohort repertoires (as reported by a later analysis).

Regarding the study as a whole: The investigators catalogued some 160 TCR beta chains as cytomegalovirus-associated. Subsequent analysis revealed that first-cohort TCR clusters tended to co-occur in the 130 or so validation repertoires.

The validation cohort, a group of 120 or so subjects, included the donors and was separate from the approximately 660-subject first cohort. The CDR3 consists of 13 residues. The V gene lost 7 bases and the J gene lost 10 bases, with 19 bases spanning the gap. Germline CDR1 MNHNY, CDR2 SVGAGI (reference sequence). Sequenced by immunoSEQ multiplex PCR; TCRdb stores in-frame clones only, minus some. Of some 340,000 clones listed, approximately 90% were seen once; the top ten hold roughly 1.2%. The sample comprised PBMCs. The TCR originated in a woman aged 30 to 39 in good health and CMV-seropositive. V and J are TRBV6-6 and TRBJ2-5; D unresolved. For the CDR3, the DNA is TGTGCCAGCATCGACCCGCGGATAGGTAACCAGTACTTC. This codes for CASIDPRIGNQYF.